One sample yielded the 27 T cell receptor beta chains listed below, sequenced in a study of T-cell reconstitution after alpha-beta-depleted transplantation in children. Construction of the TCRbeta library involved unique molecular identifiers. Using its own MiXCR run on the PCR reads, TCRdb lists one record per CDR3 protein. The sample includes about a million distinct CDR3 sequences, about 26% of them seen just once. Sequenced here: PBMCs, mostly from graft donor cells, sampled 360 days after TCRalphabeta/CD19-depleted stem cell transplant. The receptors stem from a boy less than two years old who had a stem cell transplant for SCID, so the T cells may come from the graft donor.

This clonotype has more than one count but fewer than ten. The chain recombines TRBV2 with TRBJ2-7; maybe TRBD2 (6 bases). Trimming removed 3 bases at V and 1 base at J, with 13 bases between. This CDR3 has 15 amino acids. Germline-derived CDR1 and CDR2 are SNHLY and FYNNEI. CDR3: CASSDPRGRSYEQYF. The CDR3 coding sequence is TGTGCCAGCAGTGATCCCCGGGGGAGATCCTACGAGCAGTACTTC. The whole variable domain, remainder taken from reference TRBV2 and TRBJ2-7, is EPEVTQTPSHQVTQMGQEVILRCVPISNHLYFYWYRQILGQKVEFLVSFYNNEISEKSEIFDDQFSVERPDGSNFTLKIRSTKLEDSAMYFCASSDPRGRSYEQYFGPGTRLTVT.

The chain links TRBV6-5 to TRBJ2-2, with D hard to call. Germline V gives CDR1 MNHEY, CDR2 SVGAGI. V lost 1 base and J lost 3, with 6 bases in between. CDR3 size: 14 residues. CDR3 DNA sequence: TGTGCCAGCAGTTACTTACCAGACACCGGGGAGCTGTTTTTT. This translates into CASSYLPDTGELFF.

The chain uses TRBV2 and TRBJ2-1, with D perhaps assigned TRBD1 or TRBD2 (5 bases each). Germline V lookup: CDR1 SNHLY, CDR2 FYNNEI. CDR3 size: 14 residues. The germline V and J ends were trimmed by 8 bases and 2 bases, with 13 bases remaining between them. CDR3 sequence reads: CASVVRGPYNEQFF. In nucleotides, the CDR3 is TGTGCCAGCGTAGTCCGGGGCCCCTACAATGAGCAGTTCTTC.

This clonotype was seen only a few times. This rearrangement joins TRBV5-6 to TRBJ2-3; D possibly matches TRBD1 or TRBD2 (6 bases each). The length of the CDR3 is 14 residues. Germline assignment: CDR1 SGHDT and CDR2 YYEEEE. V lost 7 bases and J 1 base, leaving 13 bases between the germline ends. Here the CDR3 reads CASQHRGGTDTQYF. CDR3 bases: TGTGCCAGCCAACATAGGGGGGGCACAGATACGCAGTATTTT.

This chain links TRBV12-3 or TRBV12-4 with TRBJ2-1; the match to TRBD1 covers 8 bases. This CDR3 has 17 amino acids. Germline trimming cut 7 bases from V and 8 bases from J; bases unmatched to any gene: 19. CDR3: CASNLPLAGGEWDEQFF. CDR3 sequence (DNA): TGTGCCAGCAACTTACCCCTGGCAGGGGGCGAGTGGGATGAGCAGTTCTTC.

V gene TRBV4-1 combines with J gene TRBJ2-7; TRBD1 or TRBD2 may be the D gene (5 bases each). Trimming left V 2 bases short and J 0 bases short, with 17 bases between. CDR3 size: 17 residues. Per the germline V gene, CDR1 is MGHRA and CDR2 is YSYEKL. The CDR3 region has the DNA TGCGCCAGCAGCCAAAAAGCCCCGGGGCCGAGCTCCTACGAGCAGTACTTC. It specifies CASSQKAPGPSSYEQYF.

The chain recombines TRBV29-1 with TRBJ2-1; 10 bases map to TRBD1. Looked up from germline, CDR1 is SQVTM and CDR2 is ANQGSEA. V was pared by 6 bases and J by 6 bases, with 5 bases of the junction left unmatched. CDR3 size: 13 residues. CDR3 in DNA: TGCAGCGTGCGGGGACAGGGGTCCAATGAGCAGTTCTTC. Its translation is CSVRGQGSNEQFF.

Many counts were recorded for this clonotype. The chain links TRBV28 to TRBJ2-3, with D perhaps matching TRBD2 (6 bases). This CDR3 has 14 amino acids. Germline V gene sequence: CDR1 MDHEN, CDR2 SYDVKM. V was shortened by 5 bases and J by 2 bases, with 11 bases between the two germline ends. In nucleotides, the CDR3 is TGTGCCAGCAGTCCCCCGGGACTCACAGATACGCAGTATTTT. Translated: CASSPPGLTDTQYF. The full variable domain, completed using reference TRBV28 and TRBJ2-3, is DVKVTQSSRYLVKRTGEKVFLECVQDMDHENMFWYRQDPGLGLRLIYFSYDVKMKEKGDIPEGYSVSREKKERFSLILESASTNQTSMYLCASSPPGLTDTQYFGPGTRLTVL.

The gene calls are TRBV7-6 and TRBJ2-3; 7 bases map to TRBD2. The germline V gene has CDR1 SGHVS and CDR2 FNYEAQ. The CDR3 totals 16 residues. J gave up 3 bases and V 1 base, and 7 bases lay outside the gene matches. The CDR3 DNA reads TGTGCCAGCAGCTTAGGCCGGGGGGTTAGGACAGATACGCAGTATTTT. Translated: CASSLGRGVRTDTQYF. Complete variable domain (other parts from reference TRBV7-6 and TRBJ2-3): GAGVSQSPRYKVTKRGQDVALRCDPISGHVSLYWYRQALGQGPEFLTYFNYEAQQDKSGLPNDRFSAERPEGSISTLTIQRTEQRDSAMYRCASSLGRGVRTDTQYFGPGTRLTVL.

The rearrangement joins TRBV6-2 or TRBV6-3 to TRBJ1-5; TRBD1 agrees at 9 bases. The CDR3 runs to 16 residues. V trimming: 7 bases; J trimming: 8 bases; junction bases outside the gene matches: 15. CDR1 is MNHEY and CDR2 is SVGEGT in the germline V gene. CDR3 sequence reads: CASNLGTGLPAEPQHF. CDR3 in DNA: TGTGCCAGCAACCTCGGGACAGGGTTGCCTGCGGAGCCCCAGCATTTT.

This clonotype was counted a few times. V is TRBV2 and J is TRBJ1-5; D unresolved. This CDR3 is built from 15 residues. Germline CDR1 is SNHLY and CDR2 is FYNNEI. Trimming removed 4 bases at V and 2 bases at J, with 12 bases between. CDR3 coding DNA: TGTGCCAGCAGTGTGGGGTTCCCTGGCAATCAGCCCCAGCATTTT. Its protein is CASSVGFPGNQPQHF.

The sample holds a few counts of this clonotype. V is TRBV7-2 and J is TRBJ2-3, with a possible D match to TRBD1 (5 bases). The CDR3 totals 14 residues. Between the trimmed V and J ends, which lost 5 bases and 0 bases, there was a span of 9 bases. Germline CDR1 SGHTA, CDR2 FQGNSA. Here the CDR3 DNA reads TGTGCCAGCAGCCCTTGGGGCAGCACAGATACGCAGTATTTT. It is translated as CASSPWGSTDTQYF.

This chain connects TRBV2 to TRBJ2-7, with a possible D match to TRBD2 (6 bases). CDR1 is SNHLY, CDR2 FYNNEI, per germline. V gave up 4 bases and J gave up 0 bases, with 13 bases separating them. This CDR3 has 15 residues. In nucleotides, the CDR3 is TGTGCCAGCAGTGCCCGTCTAGCGATCTCCTACGAGCAGTACTTC. Translated, it gives CASSARLAISYEQYF.

The chain joins TRBV12-3 or TRBV12-4 to TRBJ2-1, with D maybe TRBD1 (6 bases). V was cut by 4 bases and J by 7 bases, with 14 bases left in between. The CDR3 runs to 14 residues. The CDR3 region has the DNA TGTGCCAGCAGTTACCGGGACAAGCGAAATGAGCAGTTCTTC. Translation: CASSYRDKRNEQFF.

This clonotype was seen more than once but under ten times. The chain combines TRBV6-2 or TRBV6-3 with TRBJ2-5; D call uncertain. Trimming took 7 bases from V and 7 from J, leaving 16 bases between them. This CDR3 has 13 amino acids. Germline V CDR1 and CDR2: MNHEY, SVGEGT. CDR3 region: CASTPTQKGTQYF. The CDR3 nucleotides are TGTGCCAGCACCCCGACCCAAAAGGGGACCCAGTACTTC.

The chain employs TRBV4-2 and TRBJ2-3; D possibly corresponds to TRBD2 (5 bases). The germline V gene has CDR1 LGHNA and CDR2 YNFKEQ. Trimming left V 0 bases short and J 0 bases short, with 10 bases between. The CDR3 sequence is 16 residues long. The CDR3 DNA sequence: TGTGCCAGCAGCCAAGATGGGCTAGCCAGCACAGATACGCAGTATTTT. It encodes CASSQDGLASTDTQYF.

The CDR3 reads CSVWTGQGRYF. CDR3 in DNA: TGCAGCGTCTGGACAGGGCAGGGTCGGTACTTC. V is TRBV29-1 and J is TRBJ2-7; TRBD1 matches at 8 bases. J gave up 12 bases and V 6 bases, and 10 bases lay outside the gene matches. The CDR3 covers 11 residues. CDR1 and CDR2 from the germline V gene are SQVTM and ANQGSEA.

This clonotype has a handful of counts. The V call is TRBV7-2, the J call TRBJ2-7, with TRBD1 identical over 8 bases. The germline gives CDR1 SGHTA, CDR2 FQGNSA. The CDR3 sequence is 16 residues long. Trimming at V came to 3 bases and at J to 2 bases, leaving 9 bases not matched to a gene. The CDR3 spells CASSFFGTGHTYEQYF. The CDR3 DNA sequence: TGTGCCAGCAGCTTTTTCGGGACAGGCCATACCTACGAGCAGTACTTC.

The rearrangement joins TRBV10-3 to TRBJ2-7; 9 nucleotides agree with TRBD1. This CDR3 has 14 residues. J was trimmed by 7 bases and V by 3 bases; bases with no gene match: 7. The V gene's germline CDR1 is ENHRY and CDR2 SYGVKD. The CDR3 coding sequence is TGTGCCATCAGTGACGCGGGACAGGGAGAAGAGCAGTACTTC. Its protein product is CAISDAGQGEEQYF.

This clonotype was observed a few times. The chain couples TRBV18 to TRBJ1-1; possibly TRBD1 for D (6 bases). Trimming left V 3 bases short and J 3 bases short, with 14 bases between. Germline V gene data show CDR1 as KGHSH and CDR2 as LQKENI. CDR3 length: 15 residues. CDR3 bases: TGTGCCAGCTCACCGCTACGGACAGTCGACACTGAAGCTTTCTTT. Translation: CASSPLRTVDTEAFF.

The chain combines TRBV7-2 with TRBJ2-3; D is uncertain. Trimming removed 1 base at V and 2 bases at J, with 7 bases between. Germline values: CDR1 SGHTA, CDR2 FQGNSA. This CDR3 has 14 residues. The CDR3 is CASSLGYVTDTQYF. CDR3 coding DNA: TGTGCCAGCAGCTTAGGATATGTCACAGATACGCAGTATTTT.

The chain is built from TRBV6-5 and TRBJ2-7; D is possibly TRBD2 (5 bases). V shed 2 bases and J shed 7 bases, with 15 bases lying between them. The CDR3 is 14 residues long. Germline values: CDR1 MNHEY, CDR2 SVGAGI. The CDR3 reads CASSYDSLAEEQYF. The CDR3 DNA reads as TGTGCCAGCAGTTACGATAGCCTAGCAGAAGAGCAGTACTTC.

This clonotype was observed a single time. V usage is TRBV12-3 or TRBV12-4 and J usage is TRBJ2-3; D ambiguous. This CDR3 comprises 14 residues. Trimming shortened V by 3 bases and J by 2 bases, and 9 bases separated the two germline ends. The CDR3 loop reads CASSFFLVTDTQYF. The CDR3 nucleotides read TGTGCCAGCAGTTTCTTTCTGGTCACAGATACGCAGTATTTT.

This clonotype appeared a few times. The CDR3 spells CASSQRGQGFSGNTIYF. CDR3 in DNA: TGCGCCAGCAGCCAGAGGGGACAGGGGTTCTCTGGAAACACCATATATTTT. The genes are TRBV4-1 and TRBJ1-3; 10 bases line up with TRBD1. Losses at the gene ends were 3 bases for V and 0 bases for J; bases not matched to a gene: 5. The CDR3 contains 17 residues. CDR1 is MGHRA, CDR2 YSYEKL, per germline.

This clonotype was detected ten times or more. The rearrangement joins TRBV7-2 to TRBJ2-3, with TRBD1 identical over 7 bases. After removal of 0 bases from V and 1 base from J, the junction contained 1 base not matched to a gene. This CDR3 contains 15 residues. Germline CDR1 and CDR2: SGHTA and FQGNSA. CDR3 DNA: TGTGCCAGCAGCTTAGCTGGGACAGGCACAGATACGCAGTATTTT. Amino acid sequence: CASSLAGTGTDTQYF. Looking up the rest from reference TRBV7-2 and TRBJ2-3 gives the full variable domain: GAGVSQSPSNKVTEKGKDVELRCDPISGHTALYWYRQSLGQGLEFLIYFQGNSAPDKSGLPSDRFSAERTGGSVSTLTIQRTQQEDSAVYLCASSLAGTGTDTQYFGPGTRLTVL.

This clonotype was counted only a few times. This rearrangement joins TRBV5-1 to TRBJ2-1; no firm D call. Trimming stripped 1 base from V and 3 bases from J, with 8 bases between. The CDR3 covers 14 residues. CDR1 is SGHRS, CDR2 YFSETQ, per germline. The CDR3 sequence is CASSLSQVYNEQFF. CDR3 coding DNA: TGCGCCAGCAGCTTGTCCCAGGTCTACAATGAGCAGTTCTTC.

About this clonotype itself: A single base separates this from a much larger clone, so it may be a read error. V and J are TRBV12-3 or TRBV12-4 and TRBJ2-3; the D gene is possibly TRBD2 (5 bases). The CDR3 sequence is 15 residues long. The CDR3 DNA reads as TGTGCCAGCAGTTTGGGGAGCGGTAGCACAGATACGCGGTATTTT. It yields the protein CASSLGSGSTDTRYF.